The 17 T cell receptor beta chains given below trace back to one sample, sequenced in a study of blood T cell repertoires in COVID-19. Sequencing used immunoSEQ multiplex PCR; TCRdb keeps in-frame clones, though not all of them. This sample has 200,000 to 300,000 clones, with approximately 78% found just once. Sequenced input: peripheral blood. The receptors were gathered from a woman aged 55-70 years with active or convalescent COVID-19.

This chain connects TRBV6-2 or TRBV6-3 to TRBJ2-7, with TRBD1 matching over 8 bases. This CDR3 is built from 13 residues. J lost 2 bases, V lost 6 bases, and 3 bases had no gene match. The germline gives CDR1 MNHEY, CDR2 SVGEGT. The CDR3 nucleotides read TGTGCCAGCAGCTGGACAGGGCCCTACGAGCAGTACTTC. Amino acid sequence: CASSWTGPYEQYF.

This chain uses TRBV3-1 (or the pseudogene TRBV3-2) with TRBJ1-2; no reliable D call. The germline CDR1 and CDR2 sequences are LGHDT and YNNKEL (reference sequence). This CDR3 contains 14 residues. With 1 base removed from V and 5 bases from J, the gap between germline ends came to 11 bases. The DNA of the CDR3 is TGTGCCAGCAGCCAAGGGGGTTCGGGATATGGCTACACCTTC. Its translation is CASSQGGSGYGYTF.

The CDR3: CSVGSQGSLGGYTF. The DNA for the CDR3 is TGCAGCGTTGGGTCCCAGGGATCCCTGGGTGGCTACACCTTC. The chain has TRBV29-1 and TRBJ1-2; D may be TRBD1 (5 bases). The CDR3 runs 14 residues. Germline V gene sequence: CDR1 SQVTM, CDR2 ANQGSEA. V was clipped by 4 bases and J by 7 bases, with 19 bases between them.

The chain recombines TRBV6-6 with TRBJ1-6, with a possible D match to TRBD1 (6 bases). The CDR3 is 16 residues long. The germline V gene encodes CDR1 MNHNY and CDR2 SVGAGI (reference sequence). Trimming pared 2 bases from V and 6 bases from J, leaving 14 bases between. The CDR3 bases are TGTGCCAGCAGTTACCCGACAGGAGCTCCTAATTCACCCCTCCACTTT. The encoded protein is CASSYPTGAPNSPLHF.

This chain connects TRBV19 to TRBJ1-3; 7 bases agree with TRBD1. CDR3 length: 17 amino acids. Trimming at V came to 2 bases and at J to 0 bases, leaving 7 bases not matched to a gene. Looked up from germline, CDR1 is LNHDA and CDR2 is SQIVND (reference sequence). The CDR3 nucleotides are TGTGCCAGTAGTATACGGGAAGGGGGCTCCTCTGGAAACACCATATATTTT. This encodes CASSIREGGSSGNTIYF. Filled out from reference TRBV19 and TRBJ1-3, the complete variable domain reads DGGITQSPKYLFRKEGQNVTLSCEQNLNHDAMYWYRQDPGQGLRLIYYSQIVNDFQKGDIAEGYSVSREKKESFPLTVTSAQKNPTAFYLCASSIREGGSSGNTIYFGEGSWLTVV.

This chain uses TRBV7-6 with TRBJ2-3, with D tentatively TRBD1 (6 bases). There are 16 residues in the CDR3. Germline CDR1 reads SGHVS; CDR2 reads FNYEAQ. Trimming stripped 5 bases from V and 3 bases from J, with 18 bases between. CDR3 DNA sequence: TGTGCCAGCAGCCAAAATACAGGGAAGAGAACAGATACGCAGTATTTT. This translates into CASSQNTGKRTDTQYF.

The chain has TRBV12-3 or TRBV12-4 and TRBJ2-3; D might be TRBD2 (5 bases). This CDR3 region has 12 residues. With 7 bases removed from V and 3 bases from J, the gap between germline ends came to 8 bases. CDR3 region: CASTGRTDTQYF. CDR3 nucleotides: TGTGCCAGCACGGGGAGAACAGATACGCAGTATTTT.

The chain is built from TRBV6-6 and TRBJ1-6; tentative D call: TRBD1 (5 bases). Trimming took 6 bases from V and 10 from J, leaving 10 bases between them. This CDR3 is 12 amino acids long. Germline V CDR1 and CDR2: MNHNY, SVGAGI (reference sequence). The chain's CDR3 is CASRTRGSPLHF. In nucleotides, the CDR3 is TGTGCCAGCAGGACAAGGGGCTCACCCCTCCACTTT.

The chain joins TRBV6-6 to TRBJ2-1; a weak D match, TRBD2 (6 bases). Deletions cut 3 bases from V and 7 bases from J, with 16 bases between. This CDR3 region has 15 residues. Germline V gene lookup returns CDR1 MNHNY and CDR2 SVGAGI (reference sequence). The CDR3 DNA reads TGTGCCAGCAGTTATACGACTAGGCGGGCAAATGAGCAGTTCTTC. Protein sequence: CASSYTTRRANEQFF.

This chain joins TRBV30 and TRBJ1-1; tentative D call: TRBD1 (5 bases). Germline loops: CDR1 GTSNPN, CDR2 SVGIG (reference sequence). V gave up 0 bases and J gave up 7 bases, with 9 bases separating them. The CDR3 extends over 12 amino acids. This CDR3 is CAWSVGGFEAFF. The CDR3 DNA reads as TGTGCCTGGAGTGTGGGGGGGTTTGAAGCTTTCTTT.

This chain uses TRBV30 with TRBJ2-5, with D possibly TRBD1 on 6 matching bases. V was trimmed by 2 bases and J by 13 bases, leaving 17 bases between them. Germline CDR1 reads GTSNPN; CDR2 reads SVGIG (reference sequence). The CDR3 totals 12 residues. The CDR3 loop reads CAWSPSRDTAYF. DNA for the CDR3: TGTGCCTGGAGTCCCTCCCGGGACACAGCGTACTTC. The whole variable domain, filled in from reference TRBV30 and TRBJ2-5, reads SQTIHQWPATLVQPVGSPLSLECTVEGTSNPNLYWYRQAAGRGLQLLFYSVGIGQISSEVPQNLSASRPQDRQFILSSKKLLLSDSGFYLCAWSPSRDTAYFGPGTRLLVL.

The rearrangement links TRBV7-2 to TRBJ2-2; 7 nucleotides line up with TRBD2. The CDR3 consists of 13 residues. The germline CDR1 and CDR2 sequences are SGHTA and FQGNSA. The junction had 3 bases not matched to a gene; V was cut back by 4 bases and J by 7 bases. CDR3 nucleotide sequence: TGTGCCAGCAGCTCACGGGGGGTCGGGGAGCTGTTTTTT. This translates into CASSSRGVGELFF.

This clone is a singleton in its sample. The rearrangement uses TRBV3-1 (or the pseudogene TRBV3-2) and TRBJ2-1; 7 bases agree with TRBD2. The junction had 12 bases not matched to a gene; V was cut back by 4 bases and J by 0 bases. The CDR3 has 18 amino acids. The V gene's germline CDR1 is LGHDT and CDR2 YNNKEL (reference sequence). CDR3 nucleotide sequence: TGTGCCAGCAGCCCCGCCCTCACTAGCGCCCGCTCCTACAATGAGCAGTTCTTC. This gives the protein CASSPALTSARSYNEQFF.

The chain couples TRBV9 to TRBJ2-3, with 7 positions matching TRBD1. This CDR3 region has 15 residues. With 3 bases clipped from V and 2 bases from J, the junction kept 6 bases outside the gene matches. Germline CDR1 SGDLS, CDR2 YYNGEE. CDR3 region: CASSATGVFTDTQYF. The CDR3 DNA is TGTGCCAGCAGCGCCACAGGGGTCTTCACAGATACGCAGTATTTT. The variable domain in full, completed from reference TRBV9 and TRBJ2-3, reads DSGVTQTPKHLITATGQRVTLRCSPRSGDLSVYWYQQSLDQGLQFLIQYYNGEERAKGNILERFSAQQFPDLHSELNLSSLELGDSALYFCASSATGVFTDTQYFGPGTRLTVL.

J is TRBJ2-5 and V is TRBV30; D is possibly TRBD2 (6 bases). Trimming took off 3 bases at V and 0 bases at J, with 8 bases between the two ends. CDR3 length: 13 amino acids. Germline assignment: CDR1 GTSNPN and CDR2 SVGIG (reference sequence). CDR3 sequence (DNA): TGTGCCTGGAGGCGGGGAAACCAAGAGACCCAGTACTTC. Amino acid sequence: CAWRRGNQETQYF.

The chain joins TRBV5-4 to TRBJ2-6, with 7 nucleotides matching TRBD1. CDR3 size: 16 residues. The germline CDR1 and CDR2 sequences are SGHNT and YYREEE (reference sequence). With 4 bases clipped from V and 0 bases from J, the junction kept 4 bases outside the gene matches. Written as DNA, the CDR3 is TGTGCCAGCAGCCGGGACAGAAACTCTGGGGCCAACGTCCTGACTTTC. This encodes CASSRDRNSGANVLTF.

This chain connects TRBV5-8 to TRBJ1-2, with 12 bases that match TRBD1. The V and J ends lost 4 bases and 7 bases, in that order; junction bases with no gene match: 5. Germline V gene sequence: CDR1 SGHTS, CDR2 YDEGEE. This CDR3 has 14 amino acids. The CDR3: CASSRGQGASGYTF. CDR3 nucleotide sequence: TGTGCCAGCAGCCGGGGACAGGGGGCTTCTGGCTACACCTTC.